The TCR beta chain under discussion was sequenced for a study of shared clonotypes between healthy human individuals. Sequenced by immunoSEQ multiplex PCR; TCRdb stores in-frame clones only, minus some. The sample holds around 2,000,000 clones; about 94% are singletons and the top ten take more than 0.95%. Cells designated naive CD8 were CD45RO-negative and were positively selected for CCR7, with terminally differentiated effector memory CD45RA+ cells excluded. The CDR3 spans 14 residues. Trimming cost V 0 bases and J 10 bases, with 13 bases left between them. Per the germline V gene, CDR1 is SGHAT and CDR2 is FQNNGV.

The clonotype comes from a man aged 18 to 29 in good health. Source material: naive CD8+ T cells sorted from blood. This chain joins TRBV11-2 and TRBJ2-1; maybe TRBD2 (5 bases). CDR3: CASSLDGEFVEQFF. The CDR3 coding sequence is TGTGCCAGCAGCTTAGATGGGGAGTTCGTGGAGCAGTTCTTC.